Listed below are T cell receptor beta chains from one sample, sequenced in a study of monozygotic twins with inflammatory bowel disease. TCRdb re-called the 5' RACE reads and catalogs CDR3 proteins one per entry, DNA excluded. This table lists approximately 330,000 distinct CDR3 sequences. The sequencing sample was made of blood. These TCRs come from a human donor with ulcerative colitis or Crohn's disease, or a healthy co-twin of an affected twin (not recorded which). The CDR3 runs from the conserved cysteine through the conserved F or W.

V gene	J gene	CDR3 protein
TRBV5-1	TRBJ1-3	CASAPTAGGNTIYF
TRBV5-5	TRBJ1-2	CASSNEGGDYGYTF
TRBV28	TRBJ2-7	CASSHTRGPRVYEQYF
TRBV28	TRBJ1-5	CASSFGGKGQPQHF
TRBV6-2/TRBV6-3	TRBJ2-2	CATGQEIIGELFF
TRBV20-1	TRBJ2-5	CSASRTSGQETQYF
TRBV30	TRBJ1-1	CAWRWTWVSTEAFF
TRBV20-1	TRBJ2-2	CSARFTKGTAWGTGELFF
TRBV27	TRBJ2-7	CASSFGQTYEQYF
TRBV7-2	TRBJ2-1	CASSLVAIEQFF
TRBV11-2	TRBJ2-1	CASRNGTTYNEQFF
TRBV14	TRBJ2-1	CASSPRLAWNEQFF
TRBV19	TRBJ2-1	CASSGQVSYNEQFF
TRBV28	TRBJ1-5	CASRGPRLEPQHF
TRBV12-3/TRBV12-4	TRBJ2-1	CASRSSRGYNEQFF
TRBV5-1	TRBJ2-3	CASKGRTDTQYF
TRBV7-2	TRBJ2-3	CASSLAGTVTDTQYF
TRBV28	TRBJ2-1	CASSSRGYEQFF
TRBV19	TRBJ1-1	CASRPGPQNTEAFF
TRBV6-2/TRBV6-3	TRBJ2-3	CASSYPLAGPDPDTQYF
TRBV28	TRBJ1-3	CASSWGGNTIYF
TRBV14	TRBJ2-1	CASSRGGNAYNEQFF
TRBV11-1	TRBJ2-7	CACGGTRGYEQYF
TRBV30	TRBJ1-5	CAWSVRNNQPQHF
TRBV5-1	TRBJ2-3	CASSLGLTSTDTQYF
TRBV12-3/TRBV12-4	TRBJ1-5	CASSLHGENQPQHF
TRBV4-3	TRBJ2-2	CASSQDRGFGHKNTGELFF
TRBV12-3/TRBV12-4	TRBJ1-1	CASSLQGSTEAFF
TRBV5-5	TRBJ2-7	CASSLGPEYEQYF
TRBV27	TRBJ2-5	CASRRVSQETQYF
TRBV12-3/TRBV12-4	TRBJ1-6	CASSLVDSNSPLHF
TRBV27	TRBJ2-7	CASSPTSSSYEQYF
TRBV20-1	TRBJ2-6	CSAGRLSGANVLTF